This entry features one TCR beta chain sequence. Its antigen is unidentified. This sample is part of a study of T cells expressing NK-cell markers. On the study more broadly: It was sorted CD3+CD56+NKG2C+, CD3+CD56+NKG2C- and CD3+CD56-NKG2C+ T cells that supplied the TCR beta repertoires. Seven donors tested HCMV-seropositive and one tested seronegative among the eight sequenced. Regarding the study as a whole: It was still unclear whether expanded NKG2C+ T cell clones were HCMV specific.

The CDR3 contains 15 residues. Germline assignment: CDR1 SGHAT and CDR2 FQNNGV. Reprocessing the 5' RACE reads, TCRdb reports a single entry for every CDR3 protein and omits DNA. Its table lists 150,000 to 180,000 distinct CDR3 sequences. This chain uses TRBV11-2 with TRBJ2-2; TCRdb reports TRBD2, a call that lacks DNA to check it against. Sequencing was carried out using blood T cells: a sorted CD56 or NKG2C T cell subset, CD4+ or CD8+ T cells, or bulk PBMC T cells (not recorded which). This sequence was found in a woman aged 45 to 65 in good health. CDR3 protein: CASSFFPGATGELFF.